This T cell receptor beta chain was sequenced during a study of blood T cell repertoires in COVID-19 (dated by TCRdb to 2018 to 2021). Context from the whole study: Collaborator samples came from the United States, Italy and Spain and covered acute and convalescent phases of COVID-19. The material from the prospective study consisted of cDNA or gDNA derived from T cells, B-cell-depleted T cells, or PBMCs. Deeply sampled blood TCRbeta repertoires from subjects exposed to, actively infected with, or recovered from COVID-19 were included in the dataset. A freely available public database, intended as a resource for researchers studying the immune response to SARS-CoV-2, is where the repertoires were released. The samples were drawn from the first 160 participants of the ongoing ImmuneRACE study and from over a thousand subjects provided by 6 global collaborators. A de-identified subject ID, COVID-19 status, age in years and sex were almost always included in the sample metadata. Where available, HLA class I and class II types were obtained from metadata supplied by the sample provider rather than from assay-based typing.

Paper-wide results and their limitations: Clinical and demographic metadata were provided uncurated, with the amount varying by source and participant.

Whole blood was collected in K2EDTA tubes by collaborating institutions according to the institutions' own protocols. For TCRbeta analysis, collaborators shipped samples in one of three forms: frozen whole blood, isolated PBMCs, or DNA extracted from either of those sample types. As regards this clone: The antigen it binds to is not known. No much larger clonotype is one base removed from it; base qualities were not supplied.

TCRbeta CDR3 regions were amplified from genomic DNA by means of the immunoSEQ Assay, a bias-controlled multiplex PCR. The study's own analysis went as follows. Within the assay, amplification of reference gene primers was used to estimate how many nucleated cells each sample contained. To quantify the absolute abundance of each unique TCRbeta CDR3 rearrangement, sequence reads were collapsed and filtered. For each sample, productive Simpson clonality was calculated by taking the square root of Simpson's diversity index across productive rearrangements. The table was pulled from immuneACCESS by TCRdb, which kept in-frame rearrangements only. Such tables lose some clones; where checked, under half of the loss comes from unresolved V genes, and the rest has no known cause. V and J calls and clone size are as listed in that table; D and trimming were resolved from the DNA. Within this sample are 75,000 to 95,000 clones, with 85% to 90% of them counted one time only. Approximately 4.3% of the sample belongs to the ten largest clones.

The germline V gene encodes CDR1 SGHNT and CDR2 YYREEE (reference sequence). Inclusive of the bounding cysteine and phenylalanine, the CDR3 is 16 residues long. The read is trimmed to its CDR3 DNA, 48 bases read in frame from base 1. Compared with germline, V lacks 4 bases and J lacks 0 bases; bases without a gene match: 8. The receptor's source is a man in his forties or fifties with active COVID-19. The chain uses TRBV5-4 and TRBJ2-3, and TRBD2 matches 7 of the central bases. The material sequenced was peripheral blood. CDR3 loop: CASSRGGDTSTDTQYF. The DNA sequence is given as TGTGCCAGCAGCCGGGGAGGGGATACTAGCACAGATACGCAGTATTTT. The reference TRBV5-4 and TRBJ2-3 proteins fill in what lies around the CDR3, so the full variable domain reads ETGVTQSPTHLIKTRGQQVTLRCSSQSGHNTVSWYQQALGQGPQFIFQYYREEENGRGNFPPRFSGLQFPNYSSELNVNALELDDSALYLCASSRGGDTSTDTQYFGPGTRLTVL.